This record concerns one T cell receptor beta chain sequence. The data are from a study of control samples from healthy donors and cancer patients. The assay was immunoSEQ multiplex PCR, and TCRdb's table has in-frame clones only and misses some. The data contain fewer than 95,000 clones, 90% to 95% of them seen just once; the ten biggest clones take up 15% to 19%. Germline V gene sequence: CDR1 SGDLS, CDR2 YYNGEE. The CDR3 contains 16 residues. The junction had 9 bases not matched to a gene; V was cut back by 4 bases and J by 3 bases. Material for sequencing was blood. The chain carries TRBV9 and TRBJ2-2, with 7 bases fitting TRBD1. The sequence was obtained from a young man in good health. CDR3 in amino acids: CASSHSTGLYTGELFF. The CDR3 DNA is TGTGCCAGCAGCCATTCGACAGGGCTCTACACCGGGGAGCTGTTTTTT.